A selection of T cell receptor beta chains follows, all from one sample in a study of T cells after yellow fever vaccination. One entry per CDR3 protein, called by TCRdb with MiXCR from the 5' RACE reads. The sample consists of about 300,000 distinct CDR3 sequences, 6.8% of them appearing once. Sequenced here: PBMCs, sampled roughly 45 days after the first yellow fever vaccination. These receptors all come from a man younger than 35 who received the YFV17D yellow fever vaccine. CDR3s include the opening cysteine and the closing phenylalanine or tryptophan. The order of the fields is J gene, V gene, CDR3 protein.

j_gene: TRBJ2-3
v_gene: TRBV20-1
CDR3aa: CSAYAGLGADTQYF

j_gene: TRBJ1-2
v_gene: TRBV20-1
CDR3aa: CSAPLVVPNYGYTF

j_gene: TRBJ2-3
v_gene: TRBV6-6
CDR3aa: CASVTSNTQYF

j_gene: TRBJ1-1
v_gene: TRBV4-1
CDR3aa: CASSRWDGQRNTEAFF

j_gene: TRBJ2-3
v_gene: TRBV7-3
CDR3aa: CASSTDLSRDTQYF

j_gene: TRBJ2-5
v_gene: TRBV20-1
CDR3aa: CSALSGGRETQYF

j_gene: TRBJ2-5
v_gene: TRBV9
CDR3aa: CASNRQGSVETQYF

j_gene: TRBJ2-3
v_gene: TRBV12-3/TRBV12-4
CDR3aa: CASSLLGTRTDTQYF

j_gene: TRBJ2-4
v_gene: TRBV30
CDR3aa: CAWRPAGSKNIQYF

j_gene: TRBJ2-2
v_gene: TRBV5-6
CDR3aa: CASREAGGELFF

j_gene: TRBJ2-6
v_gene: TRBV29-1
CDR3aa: CSVTDAAGANVLTF

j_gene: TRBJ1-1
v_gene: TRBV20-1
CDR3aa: CSAYRTGNTEAFF

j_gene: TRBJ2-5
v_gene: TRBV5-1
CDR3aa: CASIVGIRSGQETQYF

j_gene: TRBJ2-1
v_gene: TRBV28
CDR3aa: CASSFRDRASGTSDEQFF

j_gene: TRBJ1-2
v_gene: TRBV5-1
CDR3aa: CASSVDPGLLDYGYTF

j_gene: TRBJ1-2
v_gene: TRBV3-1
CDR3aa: CASSPAGGGNYGYTF

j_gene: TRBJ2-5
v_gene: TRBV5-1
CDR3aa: CASSPLSGGFQETQYF

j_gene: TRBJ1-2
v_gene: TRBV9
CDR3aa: CASSVAGLGNGYTF

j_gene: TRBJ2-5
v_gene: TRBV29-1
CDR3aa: CSVEGRGQETQYF

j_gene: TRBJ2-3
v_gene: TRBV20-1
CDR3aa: CSATSGLRTDTQYF

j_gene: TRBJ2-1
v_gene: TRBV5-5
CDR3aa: CASSPGTGFNEQFF

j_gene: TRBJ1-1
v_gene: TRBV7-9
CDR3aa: CASRGFSGTPYTEAFF

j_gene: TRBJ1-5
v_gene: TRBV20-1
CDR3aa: CSAIRGALNQPQHF

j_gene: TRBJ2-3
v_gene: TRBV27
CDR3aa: CASSLVAGGHVDTQYF

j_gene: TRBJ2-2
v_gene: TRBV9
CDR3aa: CASSSRDRTTGELFF

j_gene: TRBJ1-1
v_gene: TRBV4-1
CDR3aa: CASSQCKVF

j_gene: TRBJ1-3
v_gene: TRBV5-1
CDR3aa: CASSIGQGHTIYF

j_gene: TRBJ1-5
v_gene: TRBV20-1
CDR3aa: CSARERDRFNQPQHF

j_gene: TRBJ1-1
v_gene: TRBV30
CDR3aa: CAWGPGLAMNTEAFF

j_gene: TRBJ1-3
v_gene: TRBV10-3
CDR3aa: CAIRVGSGNTIYF

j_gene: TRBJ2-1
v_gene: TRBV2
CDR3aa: CASEGEPNEQFF

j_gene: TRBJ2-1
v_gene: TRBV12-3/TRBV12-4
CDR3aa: CASIIGDRGPNEQFF

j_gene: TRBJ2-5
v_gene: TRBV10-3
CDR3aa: CAIKRQPQETQYF

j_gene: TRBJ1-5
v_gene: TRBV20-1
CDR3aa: CSAKLSSGISNQPQHF

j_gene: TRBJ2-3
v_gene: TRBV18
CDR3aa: CASSPGGPRSTDTQYF

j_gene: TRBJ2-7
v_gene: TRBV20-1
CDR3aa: CSATGTNHYYEQYF

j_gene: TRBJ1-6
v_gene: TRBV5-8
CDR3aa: CASSSTENSPLHF

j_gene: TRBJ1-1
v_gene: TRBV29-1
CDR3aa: CSVETGAGTEAFF

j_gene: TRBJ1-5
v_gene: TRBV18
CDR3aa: CASSPGVGQGNQPQHF

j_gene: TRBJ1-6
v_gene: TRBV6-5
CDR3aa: CASSYSLNSYNSPLHF

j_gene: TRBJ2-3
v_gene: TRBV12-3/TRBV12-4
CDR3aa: CASSRREKSASTDTQYF

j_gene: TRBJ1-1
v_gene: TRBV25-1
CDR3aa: CASSESERGTEAFF

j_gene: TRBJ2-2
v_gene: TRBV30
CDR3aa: CAWSSGGELFF

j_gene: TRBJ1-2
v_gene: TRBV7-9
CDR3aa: CASSSTDYYGYTF

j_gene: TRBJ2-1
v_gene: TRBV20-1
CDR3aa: CSVQQRSSYNEQFF

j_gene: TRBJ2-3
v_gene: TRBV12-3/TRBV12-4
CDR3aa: CASTNTDTQYF

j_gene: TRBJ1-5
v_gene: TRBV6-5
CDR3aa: CASSTISGEQPQHF

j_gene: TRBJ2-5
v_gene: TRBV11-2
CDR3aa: CASSLENREETQYF

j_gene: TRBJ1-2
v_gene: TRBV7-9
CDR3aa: CASSFGTGHGYTF

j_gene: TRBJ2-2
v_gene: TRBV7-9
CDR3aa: CASSLKKGNTGELFF

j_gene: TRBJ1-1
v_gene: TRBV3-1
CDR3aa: CASSQEQGRNTEAFF

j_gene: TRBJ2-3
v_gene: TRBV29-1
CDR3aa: CSVEGGRGVTDTQYF

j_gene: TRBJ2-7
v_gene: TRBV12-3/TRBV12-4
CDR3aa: CASRIDSYEQYF